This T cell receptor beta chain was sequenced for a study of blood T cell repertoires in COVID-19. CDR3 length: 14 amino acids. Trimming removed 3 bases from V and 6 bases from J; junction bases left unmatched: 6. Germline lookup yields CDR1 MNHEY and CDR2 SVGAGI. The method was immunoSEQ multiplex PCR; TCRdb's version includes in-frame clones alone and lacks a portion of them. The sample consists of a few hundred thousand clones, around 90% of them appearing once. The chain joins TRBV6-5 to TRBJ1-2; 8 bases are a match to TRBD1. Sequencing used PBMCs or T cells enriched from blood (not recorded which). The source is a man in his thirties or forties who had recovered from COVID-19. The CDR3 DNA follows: TGTGCCAGCAGTTATCAGGCAGGGGGCAATGGCTACACCTTC. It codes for CASSYQAGGNGYTF.